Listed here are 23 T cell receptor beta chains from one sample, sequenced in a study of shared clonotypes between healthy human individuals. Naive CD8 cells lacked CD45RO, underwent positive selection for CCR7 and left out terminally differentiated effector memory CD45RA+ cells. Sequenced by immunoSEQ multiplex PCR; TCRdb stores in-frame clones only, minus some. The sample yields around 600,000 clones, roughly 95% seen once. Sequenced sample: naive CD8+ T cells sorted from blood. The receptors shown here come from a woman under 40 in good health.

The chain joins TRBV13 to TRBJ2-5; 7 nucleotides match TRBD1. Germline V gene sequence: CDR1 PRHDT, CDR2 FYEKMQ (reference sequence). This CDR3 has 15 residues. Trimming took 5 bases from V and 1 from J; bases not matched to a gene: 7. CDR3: CASSLRGQSQETQYF. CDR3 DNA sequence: TGTGCCAGCAGCCTTCGGGGACAGAGCCAAGAGACCCAGTACTTC.

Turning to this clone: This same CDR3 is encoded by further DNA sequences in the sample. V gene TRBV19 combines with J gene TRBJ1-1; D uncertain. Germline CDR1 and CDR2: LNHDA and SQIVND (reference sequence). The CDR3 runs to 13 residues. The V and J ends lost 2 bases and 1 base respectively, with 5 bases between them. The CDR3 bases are TGTGCCAGTAGTATACTGGAGAACACTGAAGCTTTCTTT. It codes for CASSILENTEAFF.

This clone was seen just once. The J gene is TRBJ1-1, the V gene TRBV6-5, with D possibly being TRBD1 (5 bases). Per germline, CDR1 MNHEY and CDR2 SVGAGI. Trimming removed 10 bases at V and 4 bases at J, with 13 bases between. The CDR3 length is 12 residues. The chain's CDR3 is CATRAVGTEAFF. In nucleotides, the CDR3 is TGTGCCACCAGGGCTGTGGGCACTGAAGCTTTCTTT.

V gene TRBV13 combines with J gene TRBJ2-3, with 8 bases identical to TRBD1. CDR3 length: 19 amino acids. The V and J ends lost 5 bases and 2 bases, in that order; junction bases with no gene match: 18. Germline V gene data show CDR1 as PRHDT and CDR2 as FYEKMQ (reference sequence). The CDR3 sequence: CASSEGWTGTTIYTDTQYF. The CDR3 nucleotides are TGTGCCAGCAGCGAGGGGTGGACAGGGACCACGATATACACAGATACGCAGTATTTT. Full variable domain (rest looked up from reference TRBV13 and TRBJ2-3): AAGVIQSPRHLIKEKRETATLKCYPIPRHDTVYWYQQGPGQDPQFLISFYEKMQSDKGSIPDRFSAQQFSDYHSELNMSSLELGDSALYFCASSEGWTGTTIYTDTQYFGPGTRLTVL.

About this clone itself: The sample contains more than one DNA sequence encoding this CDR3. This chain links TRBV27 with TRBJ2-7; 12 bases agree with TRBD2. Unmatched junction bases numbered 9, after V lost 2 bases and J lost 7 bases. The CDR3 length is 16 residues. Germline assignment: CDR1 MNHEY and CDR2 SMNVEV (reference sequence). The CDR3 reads CASSLLLAGGPGEQYF. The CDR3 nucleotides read TGTGCCAGCAGTTTACTCCTAGCGGGAGGGCCAGGGGAGCAGTACTTC.

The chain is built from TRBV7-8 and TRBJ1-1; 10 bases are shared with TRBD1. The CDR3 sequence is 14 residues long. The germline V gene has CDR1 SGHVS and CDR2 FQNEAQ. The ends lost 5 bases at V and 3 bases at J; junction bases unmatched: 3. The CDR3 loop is CASSPDRGDTEAFF. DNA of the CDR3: TGTGCCAGCAGCCCGGACAGGGGGGACACTGAAGCTTTCTTT.

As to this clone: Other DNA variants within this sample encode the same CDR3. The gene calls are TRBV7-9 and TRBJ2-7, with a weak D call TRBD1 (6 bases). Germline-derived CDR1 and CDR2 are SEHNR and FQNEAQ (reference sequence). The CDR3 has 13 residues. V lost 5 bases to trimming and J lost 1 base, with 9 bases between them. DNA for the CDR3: TGTGCCAGCAGCCCGGGACAATCCTACGAGCAGTACTTC. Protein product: CASSPGQSYEQYF.

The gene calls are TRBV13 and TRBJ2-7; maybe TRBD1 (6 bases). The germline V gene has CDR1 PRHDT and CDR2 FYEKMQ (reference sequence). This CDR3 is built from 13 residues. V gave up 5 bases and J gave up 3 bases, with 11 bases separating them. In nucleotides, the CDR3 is TGTGCCAGCAGCGAACAGGGTTACTACGAGCAGTACTTC. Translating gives CASSEQGYYEQYF.

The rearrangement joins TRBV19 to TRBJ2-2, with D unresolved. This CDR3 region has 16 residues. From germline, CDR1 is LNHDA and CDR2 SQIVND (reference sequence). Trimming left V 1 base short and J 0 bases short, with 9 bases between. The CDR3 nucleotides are TGTGCCAGTAGTATAGCTACAACCGCGAACACCGGGGAGCTGTTTTTT. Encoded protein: CASSIATTANTGELFF.

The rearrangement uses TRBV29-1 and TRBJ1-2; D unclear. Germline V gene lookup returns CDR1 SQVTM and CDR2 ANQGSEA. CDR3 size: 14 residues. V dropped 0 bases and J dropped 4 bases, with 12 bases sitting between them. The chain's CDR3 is CSVEEGADLYGYTF. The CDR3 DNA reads TGCAGCGTTGAAGAAGGCGCGGACCTCTATGGCTACACCTTC.

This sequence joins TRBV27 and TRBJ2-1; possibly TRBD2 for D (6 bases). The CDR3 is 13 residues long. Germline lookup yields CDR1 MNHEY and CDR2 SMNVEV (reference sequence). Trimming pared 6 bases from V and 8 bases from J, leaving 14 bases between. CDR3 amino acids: CASSFLERDEQFF. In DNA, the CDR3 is TGTGCCAGCAGCTTCCTAGAGCGGGATGAGCAGTTCTTC.

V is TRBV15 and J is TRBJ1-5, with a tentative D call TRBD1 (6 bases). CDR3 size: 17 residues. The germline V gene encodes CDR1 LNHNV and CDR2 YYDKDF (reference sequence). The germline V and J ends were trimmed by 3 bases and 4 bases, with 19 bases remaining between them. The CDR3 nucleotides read TGTGCCACCAGCAGTTTCTCGGGGGCTTTTAGTAATCAGCCCCAGCATTTT. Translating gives CATSSFSGAFSNQPQHF.

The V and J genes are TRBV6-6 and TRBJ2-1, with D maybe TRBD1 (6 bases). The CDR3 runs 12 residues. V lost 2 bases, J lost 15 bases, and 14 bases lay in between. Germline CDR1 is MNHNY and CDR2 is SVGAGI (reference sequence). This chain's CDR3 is CASSYIQGLRFF. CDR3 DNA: TGTGCCAGCAGTTACATCCAGGGGCTTCGGTTCTTC.

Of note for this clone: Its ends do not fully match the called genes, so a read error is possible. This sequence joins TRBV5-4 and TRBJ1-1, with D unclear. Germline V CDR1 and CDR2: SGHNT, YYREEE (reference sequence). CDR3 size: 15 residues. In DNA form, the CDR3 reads TGTGCCGGCAGCTTGTCGGGAACCCGGGGAACTGAAGCTTTCTTT. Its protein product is CAGSLSGTRGTEAFF.

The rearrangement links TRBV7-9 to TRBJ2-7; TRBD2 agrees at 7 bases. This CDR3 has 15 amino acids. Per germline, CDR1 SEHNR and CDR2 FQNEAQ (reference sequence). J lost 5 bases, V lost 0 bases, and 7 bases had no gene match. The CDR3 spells CASSLASGGLNEQYF. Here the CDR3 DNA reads TGTGCCAGCAGCTTAGCATCGGGAGGTCTGAACGAGCAGTACTTC.

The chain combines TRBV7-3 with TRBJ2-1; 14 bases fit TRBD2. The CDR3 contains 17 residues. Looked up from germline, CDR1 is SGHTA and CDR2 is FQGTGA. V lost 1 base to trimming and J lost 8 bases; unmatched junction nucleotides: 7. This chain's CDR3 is CASSLKVGTSGRDEQFF. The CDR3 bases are TGTGCCAGCAGCTTAAAAGTGGGGACTAGCGGGAGAGATGAGCAGTTCTTC. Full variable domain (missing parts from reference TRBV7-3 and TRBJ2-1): GAGVSQTPSNKVTEKGKYVELRCDPISGHTALYWYRQSLGQGPEFLIYFQGTGAADDSGLPNDRFFAVRPEGSVSTLKIQRTERGDSAVYLCASSLKVGTSGRDEQFFGPGTRLTVL.

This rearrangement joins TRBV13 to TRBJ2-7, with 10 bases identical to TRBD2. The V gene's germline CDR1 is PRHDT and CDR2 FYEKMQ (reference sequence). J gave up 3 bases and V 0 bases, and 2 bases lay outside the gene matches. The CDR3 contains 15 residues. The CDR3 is CASSLGIAGGYEQYF. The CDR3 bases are TGTGCCAGCAGCTTAGGTATAGCGGGAGGCTACGAGCAGTACTTC. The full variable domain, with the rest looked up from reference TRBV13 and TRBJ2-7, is AAGVIQSPRHLIKEKRETATLKCYPIPRHDTVYWYQQGPGQDPQFLISFYEKMQSDKGSIPDRFSAQQFSDYHSELNMSSLELGDSALYFCASSLGIAGGYEQYFGPGTRLTVT.

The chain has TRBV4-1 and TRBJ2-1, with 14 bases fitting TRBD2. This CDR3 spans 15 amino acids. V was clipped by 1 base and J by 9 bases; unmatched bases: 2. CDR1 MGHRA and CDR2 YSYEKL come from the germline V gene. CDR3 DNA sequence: TGCGCCAGCAGCCAAGGACTAGCGGGAGGGCTTGAGCAGTTCTTC. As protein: CASSQGLAGGLEQFF.

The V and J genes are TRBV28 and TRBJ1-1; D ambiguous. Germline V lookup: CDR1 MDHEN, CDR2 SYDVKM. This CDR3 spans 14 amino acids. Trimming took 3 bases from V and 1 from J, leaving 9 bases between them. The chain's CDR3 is CASSFRFENTEAFF. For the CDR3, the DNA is TGTGCCAGCAGTTTTCGTTTTGAGAACACTGAAGCTTTCTTT.

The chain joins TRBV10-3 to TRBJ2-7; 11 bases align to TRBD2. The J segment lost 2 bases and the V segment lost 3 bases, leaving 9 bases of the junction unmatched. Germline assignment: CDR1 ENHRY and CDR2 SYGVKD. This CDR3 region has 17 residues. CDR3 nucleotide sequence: TGTGCCATCAGTGATGGAGCCTTGGGACTAGCGGCCTACGAGCAGTACTTC. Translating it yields CAISDGALGLAAYEQYF.

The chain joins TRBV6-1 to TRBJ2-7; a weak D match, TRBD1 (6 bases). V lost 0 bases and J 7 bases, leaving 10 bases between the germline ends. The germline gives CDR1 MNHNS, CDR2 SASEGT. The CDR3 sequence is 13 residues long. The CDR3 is CASSEAGAWEQYF. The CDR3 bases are TGTGCCAGCAGTGAAGCGGGGGCTTGGGAGCAGTACTTC.

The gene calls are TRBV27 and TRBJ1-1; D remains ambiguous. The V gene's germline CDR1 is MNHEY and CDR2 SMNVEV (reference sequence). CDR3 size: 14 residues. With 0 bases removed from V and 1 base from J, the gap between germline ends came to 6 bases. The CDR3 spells CASSLSGRNTEAFF. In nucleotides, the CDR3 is TGTGCCAGCAGTTTATCGGGCCGGAACACTGAAGCTTTCTTT.

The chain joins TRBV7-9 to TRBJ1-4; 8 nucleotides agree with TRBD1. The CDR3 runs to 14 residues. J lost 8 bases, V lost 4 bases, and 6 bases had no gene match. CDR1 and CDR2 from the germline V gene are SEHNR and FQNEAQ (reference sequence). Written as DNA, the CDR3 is TGTGCCAGCAGCTCTACAGGGGGGTTAGAAAAACTGTTTTTT. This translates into CASSSTGGLEKLFF.